A single sample gave rise to the 3 T cell receptor beta chains below, sequenced in a study of T cells after yellow fever vaccination. TCRdb processed the 5' RACE reads anew with MiXCR; each CDR3 protein has one entry. The table shows approximately 340,000 distinct CDR3 sequences, with about 8.7% occurring only once. The material was PBMCs, obtained on the day of the first yellow fever vaccination. The origin of the receptors is a man aged 18 to 29 who received the YFV17D yellow fever vaccine.

The gene calls are TRBV18 and TRBJ2-7; D is possibly TRBD2 (6 bases). This CDR3 spans 14 amino acids. Deletions cut 3 bases from V and 3 bases from J, with 12 bases between. Germline V lookup: CDR1 KGHSH, CDR2 LQKENI. The CDR3 DNA is TGTGCCAGCTCACCTGGGACGGGGGACTACGAGCAGTACGTC. This codes for CASSPGTGDYEQYV.

V usage is TRBV6-1 and J usage is TRBJ1-1; D unclear. The CDR3 has 14 residues. The germline V and J ends were trimmed by 6 bases and 0 bases, with 11 bases remaining between them. Germline CDR1 is MNHNS and CDR2 is SASEGT. The CDR3 loop reads CASSLQLMNTEAFF. The DNA for the CDR3 is TGTGCCAGCAGCCTACAGCTAATGAACACTGAAGCTTTCTTT.

The chain employs TRBV7-8 and TRBJ1-5; D not resolved. CDR1 is SGHVS, CDR2 FQNEAQ, per germline. The V and J ends lost 5 bases and 0 bases respectively, with 11 bases between them. The CDR3 extends over 15 amino acids. The CDR3 protein is CASSEATPSNQPQHF. In nucleotides, the CDR3 is TGTGCCAGCAGCGAGGCAACTCCTAGCAATCAGCCCCAGCATTTT. Together with reference TRBV7-8 and TRBJ1-5, the CDR3 gives the full variable domain: GAGVSQSPRYKVAKRGQDVALRCDPISGHVSLFWYQQALGQGPEFLTYFQNEAQLDKSGLPSDRFFAERPEGSVSTLKIQRTQQEDSAVYLCASSEATPSNQPQHFGDGTRLSIL.